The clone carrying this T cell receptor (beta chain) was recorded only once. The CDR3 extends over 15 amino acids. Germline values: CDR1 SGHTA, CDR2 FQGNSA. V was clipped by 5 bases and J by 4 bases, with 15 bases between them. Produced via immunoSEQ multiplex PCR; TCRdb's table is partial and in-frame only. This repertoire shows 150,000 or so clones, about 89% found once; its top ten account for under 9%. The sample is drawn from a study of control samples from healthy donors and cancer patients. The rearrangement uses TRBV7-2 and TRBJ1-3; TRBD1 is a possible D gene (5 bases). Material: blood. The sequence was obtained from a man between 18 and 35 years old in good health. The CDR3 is CASSPAAGAGNTIYF. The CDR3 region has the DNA TGTGCCAGCAGCCCCGCGGCCGGGGCAGGAAACACCATATATTTT. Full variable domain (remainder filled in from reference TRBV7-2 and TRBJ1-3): GAGVSQSPSNKVTEKGKDVELRCDPISGHTALYWYRQSLGQGLEFLIYFQGNSAPDKSGLPSDRFSAERTGGSVSTLTIQRTQQEDSAVYLCASSPAAGAGNTIYFGEGSWLTVV.